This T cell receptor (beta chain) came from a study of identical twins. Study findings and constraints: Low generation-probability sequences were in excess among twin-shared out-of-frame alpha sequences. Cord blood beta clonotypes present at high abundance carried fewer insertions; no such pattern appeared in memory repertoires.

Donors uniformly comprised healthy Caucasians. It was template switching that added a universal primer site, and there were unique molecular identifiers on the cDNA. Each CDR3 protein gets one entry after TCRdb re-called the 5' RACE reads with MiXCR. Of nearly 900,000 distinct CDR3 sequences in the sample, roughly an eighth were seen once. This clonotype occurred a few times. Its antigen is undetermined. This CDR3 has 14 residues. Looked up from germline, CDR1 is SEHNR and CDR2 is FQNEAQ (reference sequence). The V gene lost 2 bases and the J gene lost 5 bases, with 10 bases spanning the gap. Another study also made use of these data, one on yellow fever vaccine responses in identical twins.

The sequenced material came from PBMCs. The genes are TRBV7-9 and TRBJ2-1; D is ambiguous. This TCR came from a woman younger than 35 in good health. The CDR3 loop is CASSLQGPNNEQFF. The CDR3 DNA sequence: TGTGCCAGCAGCTTACAAGGGCCCAACAATGAGCAGTTCTTC.